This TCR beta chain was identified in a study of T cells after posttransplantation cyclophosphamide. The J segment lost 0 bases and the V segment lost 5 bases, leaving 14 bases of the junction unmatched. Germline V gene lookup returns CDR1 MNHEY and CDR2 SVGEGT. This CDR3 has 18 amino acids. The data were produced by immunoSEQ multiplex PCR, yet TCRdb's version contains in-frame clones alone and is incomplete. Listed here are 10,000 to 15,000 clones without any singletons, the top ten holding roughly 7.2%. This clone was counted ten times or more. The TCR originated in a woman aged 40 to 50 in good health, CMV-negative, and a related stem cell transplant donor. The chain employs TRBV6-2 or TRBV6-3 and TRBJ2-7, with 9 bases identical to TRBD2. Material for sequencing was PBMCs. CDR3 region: CASSHGALAGKSSYEQYF. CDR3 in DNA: TGTGCCAGCAGTCACGGGGCCCTAGCGGGGAAAAGCTCCTACGAGCAGTACTTC.